The 18 T cell receptor beta chains reported below all come from one sample, sequenced in a study of CD8+ T cells in alopecia areata. cDNA prepared by RNA extraction and subsequent reverse transcription served as the template for sequencing. Assay used: immunoSEQ multiplex PCR; TCRdb lists only in-frame clones, some missing. The table has over 200,000 clones, 57% seen once; the top ten hold 0.45%. The material was CD4+ T cells sorted from blood, obtained at week 0. The receptor set was obtained from a human donor with alopecia areata.

The V gene is TRBV18, the J gene TRBJ2-7; no clear D gene. This CDR3 region has 11 residues. Per germline, CDR1 KGHSH and CDR2 LQKENI. Trimming pared 5 bases from V and 0 bases from J, leaving 2 bases between. CDR3: CASSDSYEQYF. CDR3 sequence (DNA): TGTGCCAGCTCAGACTCCTACGAGCAGTACTTC.

V and J are TRBV6-1 and TRBJ2-1, with D tentatively TRBD1 (5 bases). This CDR3 is built from 15 residues. Germline CDR1 is MNHNS and CDR2 is SASEGT. V was clipped by 1 base and J by 16 bases, with 23 bases between them. The CDR3 is CASSEVQGAHKAQFF. The CDR3 DNA follows: TGTGCCAGCAGTGAAGTACAAGGGGCACACAAAGCACAATTCTTC.

This clone has a handful of counts. This sequence joins TRBV19 and TRBJ2-3, with D hard to call. The CDR3 runs 13 residues. Germline CDR1 and CDR2: LNHDA and SQIVND (reference sequence). V was trimmed by 3 bases and J by 2 bases, leaving 6 bases between them. CDR3: CASSIQATDTQYF. The CDR3 nucleotides read TGTGCCAGTAGTATCCAGGCCACAGATACGCAGTATTTT.

V gene TRBV30 combines with J gene TRBJ1-1; 8 bases are a match to TRBD1. This CDR3 is built from 15 residues. V lost 3 bases to trimming and J lost 0 bases; unmatched junction nucleotides: 6. The germline gives CDR1 GTSNPN, CDR2 SVGIG (reference sequence). This CDR3 is CAWSGQGGLNTEAFF. CDR3 coding DNA: TGTGCCTGGAGCGGACAGGGAGGACTGAACACTGAAGCTTTCTTT. Full variable domain (missing parts from reference TRBV30 and TRBJ1-1): SQTIHQWPATLVQPVGSPLSLECTVEGTSNPNLYWYRQAAGRGLQLLFYSVGIGQISSEVPQNLSASRPQDRQFILSSKKLLLSDSGFYLCAWSGQGGLNTEAFFGQGTRLTVV.

The rearrangement links TRBV29-1 to TRBJ1-1, with 8 positions matching TRBD1. This CDR3 region has 15 residues. Per the germline V gene, CDR1 is SQVTM and CDR2 is ANQGSEA. With 3 bases clipped from V and 0 bases from J, the junction kept 6 bases outside the gene matches. CDR3 nucleotides: TGCAGCGTTGAGGACAGGGCTCACATGAACACTGAAGCTTTCTTT. Residues: CSVEDRAHMNTEAFF.

The J gene is TRBJ1-1, the V gene TRBV30; TRBD1 matches at 9 bases. CDR1 GTSNPN and CDR2 SVGIG come from the germline V gene (reference sequence). The J segment lost 7 bases and the V segment lost 7 bases, leaving 7 bases of the junction unmatched. CDR3 size: 12 residues. CDR3: CASNRGLSEAFF. The CDR3 nucleotides read TGTGCCTCAAACAGGGGGCTGAGTGAAGCTTTCTTT.

This chain joins TRBV6-6 and TRBJ2-3; D is unclear. In germline, CDR1 is MNHNY, CDR2 SVGAGI (reference sequence). V lost 7 bases and J 0 bases, leaving 2 bases between the germline ends. This CDR3 comprises 11 residues. The DNA of the CDR3 is TGTGCCAGCACTAGCACAGATACGCAGTATTTT. Protein product: CASTSTDTQYF.

The chain links TRBV30 to TRBJ1-2, with TRBD1 matching over 7 bases. Germline V gene lookup returns CDR1 GTSNPN and CDR2 SVGIG (reference sequence). V lost 2 bases to trimming and J lost 4 bases; unmatched junction nucleotides: 10. The CDR3 totals 15 residues. Here the CDR3 DNA reads TGTGCCTGGAGTCAGGGGGGACAGTTACCCTATGGCTACACCTTC. This translates into CAWSQGGQLPYGYTF.

The chain joins TRBV30 to TRBJ1-2; no clear D. Trimming took off 3 bases at V and 4 bases at J, with 15 bases between the two ends. Germline V gene lookup returns CDR1 GTSNPN and CDR2 SVGIG (reference sequence). The CDR3 runs 14 residues. The CDR3 nucleotides read TGTGCCTGGAGCCCGGGTGCGGGAGGCTATGGCTACACCTTC. Protein: CAWSPGAGGYGYTF. The complete variable domain, with remaining parts taken from reference TRBV30 and TRBJ1-2, reads SQTIHQWPATLVQPVGSPLSLECTVEGTSNPNLYWYRQAAGRGLQLLFYSVGIGQISSEVPQNLSASRPQDRQFILSSKKLLLSDSGFYLCAWSPGAGGYGYTFGSGTRLTVV.

The chain combines TRBV4-1 with TRBJ1-1; no clear D gene. Trimming took off 7 bases at V and 1 base at J, with 7 bases between the two ends. This CDR3 contains 12 residues. Germline values: CDR1 MGHRA, CDR2 YSYEKL. The DNA of the CDR3 is TGCGCCAGCACCCAGAAGAACACTGAAGCTTTCTTT. Translating gives CASTQKNTEAFF.

The rearrangement joins TRBV15 to TRBJ2-4, with a weak D call TRBD1 (6 bases). CDR1 LNHNV and CDR2 YYDKDF come from the germline V gene (reference sequence). The CDR3 is 18 residues long. V lost 1 base and J lost 0, with 16 bases in between. The DNA of the CDR3 is TGTGCCACCAGCAGAGGATATCTGGGGGCCCTAGCCAAAAACATTCAGTACTTC. It yields the protein CATSRGYLGALAKNIQYF.

In this sample, this clone turned up a few times. V is TRBV25-1 and J is TRBJ2-2, with TRBD1 matching over 7 bases. The germline V gene encodes CDR1 MGHDK and CDR2 SYGVNS. J gave up 7 bases and V 2 bases, and 13 bases lay outside the gene matches. The CDR3 is 17 residues long. This CDR3 reads CASSELRKGAQNGELFF. The CDR3 DNA reads TGTGCCAGCAGTGAACTTCGGAAGGGGGCACAGAACGGGGAGCTGTTTTTT.

The rearrangement joins TRBV30 to TRBJ2-1; D remains unclear. Between the trimmed V and J ends, which lost 0 bases and 9 bases, there was a span of 6 bases. This CDR3 has 11 amino acids. Germline loops: CDR1 GTSNPN, CDR2 SVGIG (reference sequence). The CDR3 loop reads CAWSVRTEQFF. The DNA of the CDR3 is TGTGCCTGGAGTGTGAGGACTGAGCAGTTCTTC.

This clone came up once. The chain carries TRBV2 and TRBJ1-2; 10 nucleotides agree with TRBD1. CDR1 is SNHLY, CDR2 FYNNEI, per germline. The CDR3 extends over 14 amino acids. V gave up 6 bases and J gave up 3 bases; unmatched junction bases: 4. DNA for the CDR3: TGTGCCAGCAGCCCCGGGACAGGGGACTATGGCTACACCTTC. As protein: CASSPGTGDYGYTF.

The chain couples TRBV30 to TRBJ1-6; 9 nucleotides align to TRBD1. Trimming removed 3 bases from V and 10 bases from J; junction bases left unmatched: 7. Germline V gene lookup returns CDR1 GTSNPN and CDR2 SVGIG (reference sequence). The CDR3 sequence is 14 residues long. The CDR3 sequence is CAWRGDRGISPLHF. CDR3 sequence (DNA): TGTGCCTGGAGAGGCGACAGGGGGATCTCACCCCTCCACTTT.

This clone was found a few times. J is TRBJ2-3 and V is TRBV9; TRBD2 matches at 13 bases. The junction had 8 bases not matched to a gene; V was cut back by 7 bases and J by 0 bases. This CDR3 contains 17 residues. Germline loops: CDR1 SGDLS, CDR2 YYNGEE. CDR3 coding DNA: TGTGCCAGCCAGACTAGCGGGGGGTCCTCTAGCACAGATACGCAGTATTTT. It specifies CASQTSGGSSSTDTQYF.

V and J are TRBV2 and TRBJ2-7, with 8 bases fitting TRBD1. Germline V lookup: CDR1 SNHLY, CDR2 FYNNEI. The CDR3 extends over 13 amino acids. J lost 6 bases, V lost 8 bases, and 9 bases had no gene match. The CDR3 DNA is TGTGCCAGCGGCGGACAGGGCCGGAGCGAGCAGTACTTC. Its protein is CASGGQGRSEQYF.

The chain is built from TRBV27 and TRBJ2-7; tentatively, D is TRBD2 (5 bases). The germline CDR1 and CDR2 sequences are MNHEY and SMNVEV (reference sequence). The CDR3 runs to 16 residues. Trimming stripped 8 bases from V and 2 bases from J, with 22 bases between. This chain's CDR3 is CASRTPLAGLTYEQYF. CDR3 coding DNA: TGTGCCAGCCGCACCCCTCTTGCGGGCCTTACCTACGAGCAGTACTTC.